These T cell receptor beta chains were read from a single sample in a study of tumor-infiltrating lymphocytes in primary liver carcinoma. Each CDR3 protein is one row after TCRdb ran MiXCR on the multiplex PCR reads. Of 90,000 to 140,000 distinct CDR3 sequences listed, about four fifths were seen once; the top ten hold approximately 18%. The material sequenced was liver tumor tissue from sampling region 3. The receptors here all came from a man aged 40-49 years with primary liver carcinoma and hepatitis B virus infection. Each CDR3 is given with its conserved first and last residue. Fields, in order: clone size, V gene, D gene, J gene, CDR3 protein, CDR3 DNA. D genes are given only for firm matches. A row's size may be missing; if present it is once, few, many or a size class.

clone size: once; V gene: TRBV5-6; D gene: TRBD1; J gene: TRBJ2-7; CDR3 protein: CVNSLGTGYYEQYF; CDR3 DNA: TGTGTCAACAGCTTGGGGACAGGATACTACGAGCAGTACTTC
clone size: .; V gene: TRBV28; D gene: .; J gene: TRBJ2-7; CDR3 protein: CVTRPLQAEQYF; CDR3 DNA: TGTGTCACCAGGCCACTACAGGCCGAGCAGTACTTC
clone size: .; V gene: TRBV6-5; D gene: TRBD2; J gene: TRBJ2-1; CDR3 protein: CTSGSGGEHIF; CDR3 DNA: TGTACCAGCGGGAGCGGGGGTGAGCACATCTTC
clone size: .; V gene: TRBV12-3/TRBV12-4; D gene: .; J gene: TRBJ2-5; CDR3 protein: CASSQSGTETQNF; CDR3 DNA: TGTGCCAGTAGCCAAAGCGGGACAGAGACCCAGAACTTC
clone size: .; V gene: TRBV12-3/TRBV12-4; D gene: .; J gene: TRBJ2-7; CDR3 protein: CASNSGWVISYEQYF; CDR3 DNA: TGTGCCAGCAATTCAGGGTGGGTCATATCCTACGAGCAGTACTTC
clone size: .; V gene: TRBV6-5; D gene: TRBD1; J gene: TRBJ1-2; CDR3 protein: CASGKTGEGGYTF; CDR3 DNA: TGTGCCAGCGGTAAAACAGGGGAAGGTGGCTACACCTTC
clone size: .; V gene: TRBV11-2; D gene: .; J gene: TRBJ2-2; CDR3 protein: CASSIGPAGSGELFF; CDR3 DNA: TGTGCCAGCAGCATAGGCCCAGCAGGGTCCGGGGAGCTGTTTTTT
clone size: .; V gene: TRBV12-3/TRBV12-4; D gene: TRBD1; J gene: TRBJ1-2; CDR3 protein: CARRRQGVNYGYTF; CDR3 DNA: TGTGCCAGGAGGCGACAGGGTGTAAACTATGGCTACACCTTC
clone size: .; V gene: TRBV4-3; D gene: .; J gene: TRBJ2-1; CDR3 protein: CANSQFQEASDEQFF; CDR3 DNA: TGCGCCAACAGCCAATTTCAGGAGGCTAGCGATGAGCAGTTCTTC
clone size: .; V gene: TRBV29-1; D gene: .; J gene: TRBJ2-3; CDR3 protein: CSVARQDTQYF; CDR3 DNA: TGTAGCGTTGCGAGACAGGATACGCAGTATTTT
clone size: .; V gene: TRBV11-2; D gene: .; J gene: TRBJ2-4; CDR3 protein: CASTVSAVAQNIQYF; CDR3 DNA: TGTGCCAGCACCGTTTCGGCGGTAGCCCAAAACATTCAGTACTTC
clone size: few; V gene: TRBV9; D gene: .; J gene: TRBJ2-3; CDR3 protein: CASSVEGGTDTQYF; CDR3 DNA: TGTGCCAGCAGCGTAGAGGGGGGAACAGATACGCAGTATTTT
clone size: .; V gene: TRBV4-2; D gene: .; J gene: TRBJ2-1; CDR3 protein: CASSQDWRTCRVYNEQFF; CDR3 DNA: TGTGCCAGCAGCCAAGATTGGAGGACATGCAGGGTCTACAATGAGCAGTTCTTC
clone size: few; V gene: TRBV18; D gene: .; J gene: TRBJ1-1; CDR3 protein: CASSGGPDTEAFF; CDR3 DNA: TGTGCCAGCTCAGGGGGTCCGGACACTGAAGCTTTCTTT
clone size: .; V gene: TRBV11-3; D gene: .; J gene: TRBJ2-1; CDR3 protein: CASSLNASEQSF; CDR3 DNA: TGTGCCAGCAGCTTGAATGCCAGTGAGCAGTCCTTC
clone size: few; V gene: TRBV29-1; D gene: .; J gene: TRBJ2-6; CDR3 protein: CSVEDTSQNTGVNVLTF; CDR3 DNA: TGCAGTGTTGAAGACACCTCGCAGAATACTGGGGTCAACGTCCTGACTTTC
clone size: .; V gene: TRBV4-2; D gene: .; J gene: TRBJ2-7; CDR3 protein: CASSQDKGSDYEKYF; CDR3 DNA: TGTGCCAGCAGCCAAGATAAGGGGAGTGACTACGAGAAGTACTTC
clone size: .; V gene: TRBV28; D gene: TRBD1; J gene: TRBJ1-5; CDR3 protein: CASSMTGATHPQHF; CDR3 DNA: TGTGCCAGCAGCATGACAGGGGCCACCCATCCCCAGCATTTT
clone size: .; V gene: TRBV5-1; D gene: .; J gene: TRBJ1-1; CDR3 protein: CVSARGLALMNTKAFF; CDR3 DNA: TGCGTCAGCGCGCGTGGGCTCGCGCTCATGAACACTAAAGCTTTCTTT
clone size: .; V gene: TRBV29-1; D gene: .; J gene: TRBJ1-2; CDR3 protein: CSDGSFHGYTF; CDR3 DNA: TGCAGCGATGGGAGTTTCCATGGCTACACCTTC